This T cell receptor (beta chain) originates from a study of CD8 T cells in ankylosing spondylitis. This clonotype appeared a few times. The antigen is unknown. It was by quantitative 5'-RACE with molecular barcodes that TCR beta libraries were made. TCRdb reprocessed the 5' RACE reads with MiXCR, giving one entry per CDR3 protein. Here the sample spans over 700,000 distinct CDR3 sequences, roughly 19% being singletons. Study-wide findings and caveats: Clones linked to disease, bearing a CD8+ phenotype, were relatively rare in peripheral blood. For ankylosing spondylitis blood, a TCR beta motif of roughly 8 highly homologous variants appeared characteristic. Some motif variants were previously reported in reactive arthritis synovial fluid and blood. Researchers reportedly found disease-linked clones significantly enriched in matched ankylosing spondylitis synovial fluid.

Looked up from germline, CDR1 is SGHKS and CDR2 is YYEKEE (reference sequence). V lost 4 bases to trimming and J lost 1 base, with 14 bases between them. The CDR3 runs to 15 residues. The V and J genes are TRBV5-5 and TRBJ1-1; tentatively, D is TRBD1 (5 bases). The sequenced material came from blood, either unsorted or a sorted T cell fraction (not recorded which). This sequence originates from a male donor with ankylosing spondylitis. The CDR3 here is CASSPTGTANTEAFF. Here the CDR3 DNA reads TGTGCCAGCAGCCCGACGGGGACGGCGAACACTGAAGCTTTCTTT.